A selection of T cell receptor beta chains follows, all from one sample in a study of blood T cell repertoires in COVID-19. Only in-frame clones appear in the TCRdb table, and some are missing; sequencing was by immunoSEQ multiplex PCR. The data contain over 65,000 clones, about 93% of them singletons. The sample consisted of peripheral blood. These TCRs come from a woman aged 80 or over with acute or convalescent COVID-19. Each CDR3 is given with its conserved first and last residue. D genes are given only for firm matches. Clone size appears in some rows only: once, few, many, or a class for an expanded clone.

abundance | d_gene | j_gene | v_gene | CDR3nt | CDR3aa
. | TRBD1 | TRBJ1-1 | TRBV2 | TGTGCCAGCAGTCGACGCAGGGGGGACACTGAAGCTTTCTTT | CASSRRRGDTEAFF
. | . | TRBJ2-1 | TRBV18 | TGTGCCAGCTCACCACGGGGCGGGGCCCACTCCTACAATGAGCAGTTCTTC | CASSPRGGAHSYNEQFF
few | TRBD1 | TRBJ1-1 | TRBV5-1 | TGCGCCAGCAGCTTGGGGGCTTCCAGGGGGCCCCAGATCATGAACACTGAAGCTTTCTTT | CASSLGASRGPQIMNTEAFF
. | . | TRBJ1-2 | TRBV5-4 | TGTGCCAGCAGCCTGAGGACATCTGACTATGGCTACACCTTC | CASSLRTSDYGYTF
. | . | TRBJ1-2 | TRBV28 | TGTGCCAGCAGTTTACAGGGTACGGGCCGGGGCTACACCTTC | CASSLQGTGRGYTF
. | . | TRBJ1-1 | TRBV3-1/TRBV3-2 | TGTGCCAGCAGCCCATTGACAGGTGGTAGCACTGAAGCTTTCTTT | CASSPLTGGSTEAFF
. | . | TRBJ2-1 | TRBV12-3/TRBV12-4 | TGTGCCAGCATCCTAGAACTAGACAATGAGCAGTTCTTC | CASILELDNEQFF
few | TRBD1 | TRBJ1-4 | TRBV6-5 | TGTGCCAGCAGAAGGGACAGCCTTGAAAAACTGTTTTTT | CASRRDSLEKLFF
. | . | TRBJ2-1 | TRBV6-2/TRBV6-3 | TGTGCCAGCAGCCGACTAGTTTACAATGAGCAGTTCTTC | CASSRLVYNEQFF
. | . | TRBJ1-2 | TRBV3-1/TRBV3-2 | TGTGCCAGCAGCGAAGGAGGTGGCTACACCTTC | CASSEGGGYTF
. | TRBD2 | TRBJ2-1 | TRBV24-1 | TGTGCCACCAGTGACGCTAGCGGGGGCTCCTACAATGAGCAGTTCTTC | CATSDASGGSYNEQFF
once | . | TRBJ2-1 | TRBV2 | TGTGCCAGCAGCCCTCGCCGGGGCTCCTACAATGAGCAGTTCTTC | CASSPRRGSYNEQFF
. | TRBD2 | TRBJ2-1 | TRBV9 | TGTGCCAGCAGCGTCCTAGCGGGAGGTCTCAATGAGCAGTTCTTC | CASSVLAGGLNEQFF
. | . | TRBJ1-5 | TRBV21-1 | TGTGCCAGCAGCAATATGAGAAATCAGCCCCAGCATTTT | CASSNMRNQPQHF
once | . | TRBJ2-1 | TRBV5-4 | TGTGCCAGCAGCTTGGGCGACAGCTCCTACAATGAGCAGTTCTTC | CASSLGDSSYNEQFF
few | . | TRBJ2-6 | TRBV6-2/TRBV6-3 | TGTGCCAGCAGTTACGGATTGAGGACTGGGGCCAACGTCCTGACTTTC | CASSYGLRTGANVLTF